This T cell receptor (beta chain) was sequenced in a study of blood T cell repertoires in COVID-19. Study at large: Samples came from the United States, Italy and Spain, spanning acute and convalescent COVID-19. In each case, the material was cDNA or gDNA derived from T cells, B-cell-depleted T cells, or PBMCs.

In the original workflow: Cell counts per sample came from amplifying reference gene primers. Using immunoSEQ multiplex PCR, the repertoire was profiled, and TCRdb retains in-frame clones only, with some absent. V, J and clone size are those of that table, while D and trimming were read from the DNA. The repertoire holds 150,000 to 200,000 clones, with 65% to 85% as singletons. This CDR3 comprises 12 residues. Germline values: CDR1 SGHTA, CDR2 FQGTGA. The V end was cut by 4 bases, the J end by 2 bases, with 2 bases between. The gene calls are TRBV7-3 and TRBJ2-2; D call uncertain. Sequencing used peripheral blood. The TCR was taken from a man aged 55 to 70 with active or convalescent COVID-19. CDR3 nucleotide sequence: TGTGCCAGCAGCTCAAACACCGGGGAGCTGTTTTTT. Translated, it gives CASSSNTGELFF. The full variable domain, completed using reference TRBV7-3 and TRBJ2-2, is GAGVSQTPSNKVTEKGKYVELRCDPISGHTALYWYRQSLGQGPEFLIYFQGTGAADDSGLPNDRFFAVRPEGSVSTLKIQRTERGDSAVYLCASSSNTGELFFGEGSRLTVL.